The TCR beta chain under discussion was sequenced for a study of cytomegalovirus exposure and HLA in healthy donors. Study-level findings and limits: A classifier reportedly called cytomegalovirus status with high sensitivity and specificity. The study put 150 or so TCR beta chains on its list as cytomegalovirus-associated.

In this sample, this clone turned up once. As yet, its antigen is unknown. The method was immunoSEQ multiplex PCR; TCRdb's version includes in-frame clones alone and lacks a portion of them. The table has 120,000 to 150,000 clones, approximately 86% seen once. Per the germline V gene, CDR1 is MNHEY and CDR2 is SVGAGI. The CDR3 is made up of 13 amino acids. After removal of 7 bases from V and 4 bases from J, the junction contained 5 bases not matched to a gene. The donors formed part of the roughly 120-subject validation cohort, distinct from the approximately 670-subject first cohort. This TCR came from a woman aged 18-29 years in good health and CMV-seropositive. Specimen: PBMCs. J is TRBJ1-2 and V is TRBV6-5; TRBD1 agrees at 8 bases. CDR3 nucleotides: TGTGCCAGCACACCGGGACAGGCCTATGGCTACACCTTC. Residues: CASTPGQAYGYTF.